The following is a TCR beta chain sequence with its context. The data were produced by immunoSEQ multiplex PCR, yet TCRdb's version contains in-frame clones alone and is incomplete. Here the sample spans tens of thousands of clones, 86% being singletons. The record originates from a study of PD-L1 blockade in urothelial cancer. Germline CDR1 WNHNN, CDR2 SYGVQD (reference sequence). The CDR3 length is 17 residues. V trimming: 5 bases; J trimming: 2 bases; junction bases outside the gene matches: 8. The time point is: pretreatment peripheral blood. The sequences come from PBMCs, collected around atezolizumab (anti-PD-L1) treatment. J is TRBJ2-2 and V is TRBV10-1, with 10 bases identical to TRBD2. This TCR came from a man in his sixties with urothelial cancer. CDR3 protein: CASSLASGGLNTGELFF. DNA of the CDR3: TGCGCCAGCAGTCTGGCTAGCGGGGGCCTTAACACCGGGGAGCTGTTTTTT.